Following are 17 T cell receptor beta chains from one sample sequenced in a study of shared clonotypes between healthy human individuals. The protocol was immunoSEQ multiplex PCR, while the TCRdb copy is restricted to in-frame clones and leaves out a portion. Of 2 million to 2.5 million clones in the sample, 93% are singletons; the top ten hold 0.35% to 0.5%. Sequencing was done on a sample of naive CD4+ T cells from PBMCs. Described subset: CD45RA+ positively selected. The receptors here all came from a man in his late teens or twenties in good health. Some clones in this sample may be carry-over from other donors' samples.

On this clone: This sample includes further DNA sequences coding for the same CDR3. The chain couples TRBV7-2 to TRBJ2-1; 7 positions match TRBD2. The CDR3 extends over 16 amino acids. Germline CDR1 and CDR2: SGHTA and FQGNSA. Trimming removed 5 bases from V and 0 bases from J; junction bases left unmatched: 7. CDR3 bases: TGTGCCAGCAGCCCGAGCGGGGCGAGCTCCTACAATGAGCAGTTCTTC. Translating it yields CASSPSGASSYNEQFF.

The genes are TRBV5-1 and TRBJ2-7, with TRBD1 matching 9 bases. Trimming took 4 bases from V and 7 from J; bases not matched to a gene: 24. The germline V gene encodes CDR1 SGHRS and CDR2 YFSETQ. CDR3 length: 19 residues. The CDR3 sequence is CASSRRVNTGTGRPGEQYF. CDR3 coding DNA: TGCGCCAGCAGCCGAAGGGTAAATACCGGGACAGGGCGCCCGGGGGAGCAGTACTTC.

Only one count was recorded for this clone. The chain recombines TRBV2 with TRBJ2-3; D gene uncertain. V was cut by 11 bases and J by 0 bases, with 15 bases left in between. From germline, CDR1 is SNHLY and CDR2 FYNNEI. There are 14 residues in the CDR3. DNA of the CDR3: TGTGCCGCACAAGAAAGGAGTAGCACAGATACGCAGTATTTT. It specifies CAAQERSSTDTQYF.

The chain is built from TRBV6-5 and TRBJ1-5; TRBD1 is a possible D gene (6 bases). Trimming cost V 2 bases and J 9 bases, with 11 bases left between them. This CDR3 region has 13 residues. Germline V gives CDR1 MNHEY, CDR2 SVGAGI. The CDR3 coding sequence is TGTGCCAGCAGTTACGGGGGCATTGGGCCCCAGCATTTT. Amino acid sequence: CASSYGGIGPQHF.

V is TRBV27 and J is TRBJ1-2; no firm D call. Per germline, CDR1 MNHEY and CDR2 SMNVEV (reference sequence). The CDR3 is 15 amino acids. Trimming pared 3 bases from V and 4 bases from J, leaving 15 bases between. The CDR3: CASSLRREAGYGYTF. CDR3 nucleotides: TGTGCCAGCAGTTTGCGCCGGGAAGCTGGCTATGGCTACACCTTC.

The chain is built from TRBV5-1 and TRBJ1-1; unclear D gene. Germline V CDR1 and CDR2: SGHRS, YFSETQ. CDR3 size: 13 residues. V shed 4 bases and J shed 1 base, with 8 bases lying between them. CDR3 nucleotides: TGCGCCAGCAGCGAACCCGGGAACACTGAAGCTTTCTTT. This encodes CASSEPGNTEAFF.

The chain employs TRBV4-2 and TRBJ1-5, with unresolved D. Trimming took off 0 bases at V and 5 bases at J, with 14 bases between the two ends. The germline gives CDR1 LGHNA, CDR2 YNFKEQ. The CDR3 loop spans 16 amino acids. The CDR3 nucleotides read TGTGCCAGCAGCCAAGAAAGCCAGCCCTTATATCAGCCCCAGCATTTT. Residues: CASSQESQPLYQPQHF.

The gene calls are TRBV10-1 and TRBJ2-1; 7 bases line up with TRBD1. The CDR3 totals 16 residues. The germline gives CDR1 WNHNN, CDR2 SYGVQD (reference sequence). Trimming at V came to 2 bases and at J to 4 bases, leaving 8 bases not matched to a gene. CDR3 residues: CASSETYRGLYNEQFF. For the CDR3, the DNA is TGCGCCAGCAGTGAGACTTACAGGGGCCTTTACAATGAGCAGTTCTTC.

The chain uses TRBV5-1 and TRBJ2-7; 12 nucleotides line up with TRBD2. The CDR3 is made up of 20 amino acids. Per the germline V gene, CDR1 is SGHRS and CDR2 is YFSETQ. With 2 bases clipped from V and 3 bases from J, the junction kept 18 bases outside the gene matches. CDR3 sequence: CASSLKWASGREGLIYEQYF. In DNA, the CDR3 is TGCGCCAGCAGCTTAAAGTGGGCTAGCGGGAGGGAAGGTCTGATCTACGAGCAGTACTTC.

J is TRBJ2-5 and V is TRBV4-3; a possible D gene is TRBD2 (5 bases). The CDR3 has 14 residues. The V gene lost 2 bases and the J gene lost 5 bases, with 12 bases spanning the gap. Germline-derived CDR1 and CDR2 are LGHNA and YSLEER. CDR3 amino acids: CASSQISGTETQYF. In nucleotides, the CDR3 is TGCGCCAGCAGCCAAATTTCGGGAACGGAGACCCAGTACTTC.

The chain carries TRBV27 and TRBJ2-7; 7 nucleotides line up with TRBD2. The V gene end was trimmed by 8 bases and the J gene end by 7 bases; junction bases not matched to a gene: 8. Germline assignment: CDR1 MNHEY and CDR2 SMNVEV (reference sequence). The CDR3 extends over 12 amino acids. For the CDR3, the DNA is TGTGCCAGCGGAGGACTAGTTCGGGAGCAGTACTTC. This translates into CASGGLVREQYF.

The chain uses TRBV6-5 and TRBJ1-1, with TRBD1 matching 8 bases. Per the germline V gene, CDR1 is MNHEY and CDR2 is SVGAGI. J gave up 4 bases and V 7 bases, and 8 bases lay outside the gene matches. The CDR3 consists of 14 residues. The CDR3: CASKPRQGPTEAFF. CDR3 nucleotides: TGTGCCAGCAAGCCCCGACAGGGGCCCACTGAAGCTTTCTTT.

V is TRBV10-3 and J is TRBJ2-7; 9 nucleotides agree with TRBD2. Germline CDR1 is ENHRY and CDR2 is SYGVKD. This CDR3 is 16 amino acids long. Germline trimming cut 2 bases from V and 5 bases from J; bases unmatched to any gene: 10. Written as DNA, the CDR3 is TGTGCCATCAGTGAGGCGAGGGGACTAGCACTAGACGAGCAGTACTTC. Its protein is CAISEARGLALDEQYF.

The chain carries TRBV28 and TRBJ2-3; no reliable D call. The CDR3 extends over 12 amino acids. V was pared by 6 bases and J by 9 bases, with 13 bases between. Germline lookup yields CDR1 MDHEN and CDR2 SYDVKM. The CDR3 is CASSLPRRTQYF. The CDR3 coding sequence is TGTGCCAGCAGCCTACCGCGGAGAACGCAGTATTTT.

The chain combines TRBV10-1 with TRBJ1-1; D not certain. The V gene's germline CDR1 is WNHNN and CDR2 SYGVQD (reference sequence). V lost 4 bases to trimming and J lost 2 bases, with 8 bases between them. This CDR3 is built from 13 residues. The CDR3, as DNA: TGCGCCAGCAGTGTAGAAGTTAACACTGAAGCTTTCTTT. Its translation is CASSVEVNTEAFF.

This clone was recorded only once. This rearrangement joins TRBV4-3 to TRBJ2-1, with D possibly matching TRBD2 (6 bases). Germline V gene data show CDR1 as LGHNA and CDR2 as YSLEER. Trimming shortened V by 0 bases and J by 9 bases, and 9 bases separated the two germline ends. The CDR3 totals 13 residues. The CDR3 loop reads CASSQERETEQFF. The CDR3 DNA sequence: TGCGCCAGCAGCCAAGAACGGGAGACTGAGCAGTTCTTC.

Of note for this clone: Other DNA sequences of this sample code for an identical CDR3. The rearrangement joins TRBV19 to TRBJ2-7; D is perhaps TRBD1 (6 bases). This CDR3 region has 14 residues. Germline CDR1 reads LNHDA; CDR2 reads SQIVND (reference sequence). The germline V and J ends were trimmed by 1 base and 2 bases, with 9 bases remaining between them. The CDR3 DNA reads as TGTGCCAGTAGTATAGGCAGGGGAACCTACGAGCAGTACTTC. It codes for CASSIGRGTYEQYF.